The rows below give T cell receptor beta chains drawn from one sample of a study of cytomegalovirus exposure and HLA in healthy donors. Here immunoSEQ multiplex PCR was the method, and the copy in TCRdb shows in-frame clones only, minus some. Here the sample spans under 300,000 clones, 84% being singletons. The sequenced sample was PBMCs. Receptor source: a woman in her thirties or forties in good health and CMV-seropositive. The CDR3 runs from the conserved cysteine through the conserved F or W. D genes are given only for firm matches. Rows may omit the clone size; those that give it use once, few, many or a size class.

CDR3nt	CDR3aa	abundance	j_gene	v_gene	d_gene
TGTGCCAGCAGCTTAGTAGCGGGAGGAATGTCTAGCACAGATACGCAGTATTTT	CASSLVAGGMSSTDTQYF	-	TRBJ2-3	TRBV7-4	TRBD2
TGTGCCAGCAGCTTAGCCTCGAGCTCCTACAATGAGCAGTTCTTC	CASSLASSSYNEQFF	-	TRBJ2-1	TRBV7-2	-
TGCAGCGTTGAAGGGCCGGCAGGGACCGGGGAGCTGTTTTTT	CSVEGPAGTGELFF	-	TRBJ2-2	TRBV29-1	-
TGTGCCATCAGTCCCGACGCCGGGACTAGCGGGAGGATTGAGCAGTTCTTC	CAISPDAGTSGRIEQFF	-	TRBJ2-1	TRBV10-3	TRBD2
TGTGCCAGCAGCTCGCAGACTAGCGGGAGTGAAACCGGGGAGCTGTTTTTT	CASSSQTSGSETGELFF	once	TRBJ2-2	TRBV7-2	TRBD2
TGCGCCAGCAGCCAAGAGCAGGGGGCGCCCAATGAGCAGTTCTTC	CASSQEQGAPNEQFF	-	TRBJ2-1	TRBV4-1	TRBD1
TGTGCCAGCAGTGAAAAGGAGCCCCCCTACAATGAGCAGTTCTTC	CASSEKEPPYNEQFF	-	TRBJ2-1	TRBV2	-
TGTGCCAGCAGCTATTCGGGGGGGTTAGGCGAGCAGTACTTC	CASSYSGGLGEQYF	-	TRBJ2-7	TRBV11-2	TRBD2
TGTGCCAGCAGCTTAAGCGGTTACAATGAGCAGTTCTTC	CASSLSGYNEQFF	-	TRBJ2-1	TRBV7-3	-
TGTGCCAGCAGCCGGACTAGCGGGAGAGATGAGCAGTTCTTC	CASSRTSGRDEQFF	-	TRBJ2-1	TRBV6-6	TRBD2
TGTGCCAGCAGCCATTTGGGACAGGGGGACCACGAGCAGTACTTC	CASSHLGQGDHEQYF	-	TRBJ2-7	TRBV14	TRBD1
TGTGCCAGCAGCTTAGGGCGGGAGAGCTACAATGAGCAGTTCTTC	CASSLGRESYNEQFF	once	TRBJ2-1	TRBV11-3	TRBD2
TGTGCCTGGAGCATCACAGGGCTCTATGGCTACACCTTC	CAWSITGLYGYTF	-	TRBJ1-2	TRBV30	-
TGCGCCAGCAGCCAACTGAATCTGGTCTCAGCGGATGAGCAGTTCTTC	CASSQLNLVSADEQFF	-	TRBJ2-1	TRBV4-1	-
TGTGCCAGCGCCGGGAGGGGACAAGAGACCCAGTACTTC	CASAGRGQETQYF	-	TRBJ2-5	TRBV28	TRBD2
TGTGCCCGAGGGGGGGGAAACACTGAAGCTTTCTTT	CARGGGNTEAFF	-	TRBJ1-1	TRBV30	-
TGTGCCAGCAGCTTTTTACTAGCGGGCACCTACGAGCAGTACTTC	CASSFLLAGTYEQYF	few	TRBJ2-7	TRBV5-5	TRBD2
TGTGCCACCAGCCGGACAGGGACTGGAAACACCATATATTTT	CATSRTGTGNTIYF	-	TRBJ1-3	TRBV15	TRBD1
TGTGCCAGCAGCTTAGCGGGGCCTAACTATGGCTACACCTTC	CASSLAGPNYGYTF	-	TRBJ1-2	TRBV7-9	-
TGTGCCAGCTCCCCGCAGACAGGGACGGTCTACGAGCAGTACTTC	CASSPQTGTVYEQYF	-	TRBJ2-7	TRBV18	TRBD1
TGTGCCAGCAACAAACCAGGGATCGGCAATCAGCCCCAGCATTTT	CASNKPGIGNQPQHF	few	TRBJ1-5	TRBV28	-
TGTGCCAGCAGCACTACTCTGAACACCGGGGAGCTGTTTTTT	CASSTTLNTGELFF	-	TRBJ2-2	TRBV11-2	-
TGTGCCAGTAAAGGGAGATACTCTGGAAACACCATATATTTT	CASKGRYSGNTIYF	-	TRBJ1-3	TRBV19	-
TGTGCCAGTAGTACGCAGGCAGGGCCCTACGAGCAGTACTTC	CASSTQAGPYEQYF	-	TRBJ2-7	TRBV19	-
TGTGCCAGCTCACCACCAGGGGCTAGCGGGAACAATGAGCAGTTCTTC	CASSPPGASGNNEQFF	-	TRBJ2-1	TRBV18	TRBD2
TGTGCCAGCAGCCCTCACCCCGGGGGCAATCAGCCCCAGCATTTT	CASSPHPGGNQPQHF	-	TRBJ1-5	TRBV9	-
TGTGCCAGCAGTTTTCGGGGGACTATCTGGACCCAGTACTTC	CASSFRGTIWTQYF	-	TRBJ2-5	TRBV28	TRBD2
TGTGCCAGTAGTATCTCCGGGTCTAGCAATCAGCCCCAGCATTTT	CASSISGSSNQPQHF	once	TRBJ1-5	TRBV19	-
TGTGCCAGCAGCAAAACAGGGTTAACTAATGAAAAACTGTTTTTT	CASSKTGLTNEKLFF	-	TRBJ1-4	TRBV27	-
TGTGCCAGTAGTACACAGGGGCTGGGTGGCTACACCTTC	CASSTQGLGGYTF	-	TRBJ1-2	TRBV19	TRBD1
TGTGCCAGCAGTTCCCCCCAGGGGGGACGGAACTATGGCTACACCTTC	CASSSPQGGRNYGYTF	-	TRBJ1-2	TRBV28	TRBD1
TGCGCCAGCAGCTTCCAACGGGACAGGGGGAGCAATCAGCCCCAGCATTTT	CASSFQRDRGSNQPQHF	-	TRBJ1-5	TRBV5-1	TRBD1
TGTGCCAGCAGTCAGGACAGCCAAGAGACCCAGTACTTC	CASSQDSQETQYF	-	TRBJ2-5	TRBV5-4	-
TGTGCCAGCAGCAAAGAGAAACTGAGCTCCTACAATGAGCAGTTCTTC	CASSKEKLSSYNEQFF	-	TRBJ2-1	TRBV7-2	-
TGTGCCAGCAGCCCCCCCGGGGGGCCTCATGAGCAGTACTTC	CASSPPGGPHEQYF	-	TRBJ2-7	TRBV7-2	-
TGTGCCAGCAGTATTTCCGGGACACCGACTTCAAACTATGGCTACACCTTC	CASSISGTPTSNYGYTF	few	TRBJ1-2	TRBV27	-
TGTGCCAGCAGTATAAGGGACAGATTCAATGAGCAGTTCTTC	CASSIRDRFNEQFF	once	TRBJ2-1	TRBV28	TRBD1
TGTGCCAGCAGCTTCTGTACAGGTTTTCAGTGTTACGAGCAGTACTTC	CASSFCTGFQCYEQYF	-	TRBJ2-7	TRBV7-9	-
TGTGCCAGCAGCTTAAGAGCCCTAGCGGGAGTCGGCACCGGGGAGCTGTTTTTT	CASSLRALAGVGTGELFF	few	TRBJ2-2	TRBV7-3	TRBD2
TGTGCCAGCAGCCAACTCCTCCCTTACAGGCCTCCCGTTTTATATTCACCCCTCCACTTT	CASSQLLPYRPPVLYSPLHF	-	TRBJ1-6	TRBV4-2	-
TGTGCCAGCAAGGCGGGAGGCACCGGGGAGCTGTTTTTT	CASKAGGTGELFF	few	TRBJ2-2	TRBV2	TRBD2
TGTGCCAGCAGCTCCGGGACAAGGGAGACCCAGTACTTC	CASSSGTRETQYF	-	TRBJ2-5	TRBV7-9	-
TGTGCCAGCAGCCATCTCAGTGGGGGGAATGAAAAACTGTTTTTT	CASSHLSGGNEKLFF	-	TRBJ1-4	TRBV14	-
TGTGCCAGCAGTTTACTATCGGGTGAGCAGTACTTC	CASSLLSGEQYF	-	TRBJ2-7	TRBV28	-
TGTGCCAGCAGCTGGACGCTGGCGGGACCTAGCACAGATACGCAGTATTTT	CASSWTLAGPSTDTQYF	once	TRBJ2-3	TRBV7-2	-
TGTGCCAGCAGCTTTCAGGGCTATCCCGGGGAGCTGTTTTTT	CASSFQGYPGELFF	-	TRBJ2-2	TRBV7-8	-
TGTGCCAGCAGCTGGGAGACTAGCGGGAACTACAATGAGCAGTTCTTC	CASSWETSGNYNEQFF	-	TRBJ2-1	TRBV5-6	TRBD2
TGTGCCAGTAGTGTCCGTCAGGTTAATTCACCCCTCCACTTT	CASSVRQVNSPLHF	-	TRBJ1-6	TRBV19	-
TGCAGCGTTAAAGGGCAGGTTCACACAGATACGCAGTATTTT	CSVKGQVHTDTQYF	-	TRBJ2-3	TRBV29-1	-
TGTGCCAGCTCCCGCCTGGGAGGGATGGAAGAGACCCAGTACTTC	CASSRLGGMEETQYF	-	TRBJ2-5	TRBV18	TRBD2
TGCAGCGTTCAGAACACTGAAGCTTTCTTT	CSVQNTEAFF	-	TRBJ1-1	TRBV29-1	-
TGTGCCAGCAGTTTATTAGGACTAGCATTAACGGACAATGAGCAGTTCTTC	CASSLLGLALTDNEQFF	few	TRBJ2-1	TRBV27	TRBD2
TGTGCCAGCAGTGAAATAACAGGGGGCACCGGGGAGCTGTTTTTT	CASSEITGGTGELFF	-	TRBJ2-2	TRBV25-1	TRBD1
TGTGCCAGCAGCTTCGACAGAACGGGTCAGCCCCAGCATTTT	CASSFDRTGQPQHF	-	TRBJ1-5	TRBV7-9	-
TGTGCCCCAAAGGGGACACACCGGGTCATCAATGAAAAACTGTTTTTT	CAPKGTHRVINEKLFF	-	TRBJ1-4	TRBV30	-
TGCAGCGTTGATGGGCCAGGGGAGAGCTACGAGCAGTACTTC	CSVDGPGESYEQYF	-	TRBJ2-7	TRBV29-1	-
TGTGCCAGCAGTGCCCTCCAGGGGAACACTGAAGCTTTCTTT	CASSALQGNTEAFF	-	TRBJ1-1	TRBV27	-
TGTGCCAGCAGCGTAACAGGAAACAATCAGCCCCAGCATTTT	CASSVTGNNQPQHF	-	TRBJ1-5	TRBV9	-
TGTGCCAGCAGATCGGGACAGAACTATGGCTACACCTTC	CASRSGQNYGYTF	-	TRBJ1-2	TRBV2	TRBD1
TGTGCCAGCAGCCGACGTTTAAGAGGGTCGAGGGACACCATATATTTT	CASSRRLRGSRDTIYF	-	TRBJ1-3	TRBV21-1	-